A single sample is the source of the 22 T cell receptor beta chains below, sequenced in a study of cytomegalovirus exposure and HLA in healthy donors. 13 Jbeta primers and 60 Vbeta primers were used for the PCR. Method: immunoSEQ multiplex PCR; TCRdb's copy keeps in-frame clones and lacks some. The sample contains 35,000 to 55,000 clones, about half of which appear only once. The specimen sequenced was PBMCs. These receptors were obtained from a man in his 60s in good health and CMV-seronegative.

This chain joins TRBV10-1 and TRBJ2-7; 8 positions match TRBD2. The CDR3 is 15 amino acids. V was pared by 6 bases and J by 5 bases, with 12 bases of the junction left unmatched. Germline values: CDR1 WNHNN, CDR2 SYGVQD (reference sequence). CDR3 nucleotide sequence: TGCGCCAGCAGCCCTTTTGGGCGGGAGGCCCACGAGCAGTACTTC. Amino acids: CASSPFGREAHEQYF.

This chain connects TRBV18 to TRBJ1-4; 10 bases fit TRBD1. The CDR3 runs 15 residues. Unmatched junction bases numbered 7, after V lost 4 bases and J lost 8 bases. Germline V gives CDR1 KGHSH, CDR2 LQKENI. The CDR3 DNA sequence: TGTGCCAGCTCACAACAGACAGGGGGCAGCGAAAAACTGTTTTTT. The encoded protein is CASSQQTGGSEKLFF.

The rearrangement links TRBV4-3 to TRBJ2-1, with 9 bases matching TRBD2. Germline trimming cut 3 bases from V and 8 bases from J; bases unmatched to any gene: 11. CDR3 length: 16 residues. In germline, CDR1 is LGHNA, CDR2 YSLEER. The CDR3 coding sequence is TGCGCCAGCAGCCATCGTTTGACGGCTAGCGGGGATGAGCAGTTCTTC. This codes for CASSHRLTASGDEQFF.

The chain joins TRBV6-5 to TRBJ2-3, with 9 bases aligning to TRBD2. This CDR3 is built from 15 residues. The ends lost 6 bases at V and 4 bases at J; junction bases unmatched: 8. Germline CDR1 is MNHEY and CDR2 is SVGAGI. The chain's CDR3 is CASRMSGLAADTQYF. In DNA, the CDR3 is TGTGCCAGCAGAATGTCGGGACTAGCCGCAGATACGCAGTATTTT.

Only one count was recorded for this clone. This chain connects TRBV5-4 to TRBJ2-5, with 16 bases fitting TRBD2. CDR1 and CDR2 (germline): SGHNT, YYREEE (reference sequence). V lost 6 bases to trimming and J lost 5 bases; unmatched junction nucleotides: 13. The CDR3 has 18 residues. As DNA, the CDR3 is TGTGCCAGCAACCCGGGACTAGCGGGAGGGGTATCCAGGGAGACCCAGTACTTC. Translating it yields CASNPGLAGGVSRETQYF. The variable domain in full, with the rest retrieved from reference TRBV5-4 and TRBJ2-5, is ETGVTQSPTHLIKTRGQQVTLRCSSQSGHNTVSWYQQALGQGPQFIFQYYREEENGRGNFPPRFSGLQFPNYSSELNVNALELDDSALYLCASNPGLAGGVSRETQYFGPGTRLLVL.

The chain employs TRBV18 and TRBJ2-7, with TRBD2 matching over 8 bases. The CDR3 consists of 14 residues. CDR1 KGHSH and CDR2 LQKENI come from the germline V gene. V dropped 3 bases and J dropped 3; count of bases not matched to a gene: 4. Here the CDR3 reads CASSPTSGYYEQYF. For the CDR3, the DNA is TGTGCCAGCTCACCTACTAGCGGTTACTACGAGCAGTACTTC.

This clone was recorded a few times. This chain uses TRBV27 with TRBJ1-1; no firm D call. The CDR3 has 12 amino acids. Deletions cut 8 bases from V and 7 bases from J, with 14 bases between. CDR1 and CDR2 from the germline V gene are MNHEY and SMNVEV (reference sequence). The CDR3 nucleotides read TGTGCCAGCGCCCCACTAGGCAGTGAAGCTTTCTTT. Translation: CASAPLGSEAFF.

The CDR3 here is CASSLATGGLYGYTF. The DNA of the CDR3 is TGTGCCAGCAGTTTGGCTACAGGGGGGCTTTATGGCTACACCTTC. The chain has TRBV28 and TRBJ1-2; 8 bases match TRBD1. The germline V gene encodes CDR1 MDHEN and CDR2 SYDVKM. The V gene end was trimmed by 3 bases and the J gene end by 5 bases; junction bases not matched to a gene: 8. The CDR3 loop spans 15 amino acids.

The J gene is TRBJ2-1, the V gene TRBV11-2; 8 positions match TRBD1. Trimming removed 5 bases from V and 10 bases from J; junction bases left unmatched: 10. The CDR3 is made up of 14 amino acids. Germline-derived CDR1 and CDR2 are SGHAT and FQNNGV. CDR3 nucleotides: TGTGCCAGCAGCCAGGACAGGGTTACTGGCGAGCAGTTCTTC. Its protein is CASSQDRVTGEQFF.

The chain links TRBV4-3 to TRBJ2-1; no clear D gene. The V end lost 0 bases, the J end lost 8 bases, and 14 bases lay between the germline ends. There are 15 residues in the CDR3. The germline CDR1 and CDR2 sequences are LGHNA and YSLEER. The CDR3 coding sequence is TGCGCCAGCAGCCAAGATCTGAGAGATAGCTATGAGCAGTTCTTC. Translation: CASSQDLRDSYEQFF.

The V gene is TRBV7-9, the J gene TRBJ1-1; D gene unclear. This CDR3 is 14 amino acids long. Deletions cut 7 bases from V and 0 bases from J, with 12 bases between. CDR1 and CDR2 from the germline V gene are SEHNR and FQNEAQ (reference sequence). CDR3 in DNA: TGTGCCAGCATCAAAGAGCCGGTGAACACTGAAGCTTTCTTT. Protein: CASIKEPVNTEAFF. The entire variable domain, with the rest obtained from reference TRBV7-9 and TRBJ1-1, is as follows: DTGVSQNPRHKITKRGQNVTFRCDPISEHNRLYWYRQTLGQGPEFLTYFQNEAQLEKSRLLSDRFSAERPKGSFSTLEIQRTEQGDSAMYLCASIKEPVNTEAFFGQGTRLTVV.

This clone is medium-sized by share. V gene TRBV7-2 combines with J gene TRBJ2-7, with 11 bases aligning to TRBD1. The length of the CDR3 is 15 residues. Germline V CDR1 and CDR2: SGHTA, FQGNSA. Trimming removed 6 bases from V and 1 base from J; junction bases left unmatched: 5. This chain's CDR3 is CASRRRDRGSYEQYF. DNA of the CDR3: TGTGCCAGCAGGCGGAGGGACAGGGGGTCCTACGAGCAGTACTTC.

This clone occurred once. The chain uses TRBV7-8 and TRBJ2-3; TRBD1 agrees at 9 bases. This CDR3 has 15 residues. The J segment lost 0 bases and the V segment lost 4 bases, leaving 2 bases of the junction unmatched. CDR1 and CDR2 (germline): SGHVS, FQNEAQ. The CDR3 DNA follows: TGTGCCAGCAGCTCACAGGGGGCGAGCACAGATACGCAGTATTTT. It encodes CASSSQGASTDTQYF. The variable domain in full, with the rest retrieved from reference TRBV7-8 and TRBJ2-3, is GAGVSQSPRYKVAKRGQDVALRCDPISGHVSLFWYQQALGQGPEFLTYFQNEAQLDKSGLPSDRFFAERPEGSVSTLKIQRTQQEDSAVYLCASSSQGASTDTQYFGPGTRLTVL.

This clone appeared a few times. The J gene is TRBJ2-7, the V gene TRBV11-2, with TRBD2 as a possible D gene (5 bases). V lost 5 bases, J lost 4 bases, and 15 bases lay in between. Germline V lookup: CDR1 SGHAT, CDR2 FQNNGV. The CDR3 has 14 residues. The CDR3: CASSLGRGAYEQYF. The CDR3 nucleotides are TGTGCCAGCAGCCTAGGACGGGGTGCGTACGAGCAGTACTTC.

This clone was recorded a few times. The J gene is TRBJ1-1, the V gene TRBV18; unclear D gene. In germline, CDR1 is KGHSH, CDR2 LQKENI. The V gene lost 3 bases and the J gene lost 1 base, with 9 bases spanning the gap. CDR3 length equals 14 residues. Here the CDR3 reads CASSPRGGNTEAFF. The DNA for the CDR3 is TGTGCCAGCTCACCCCGGGGAGGGAACACTGAAGCTTTCTTT. Full variable domain (outside the CDR3, taken from reference TRBV18 and TRBJ1-1): NAGVMQNPRHLVRRRGQEARLRCSPMKGHSHVYWYRQLPEEGLKFMVYLQKENIIDESGMPKERFSAEFPKEGPSILRIQQVVRGDSAAYFCASSPRGGNTEAFFGQGTRLTVV.

The genes are TRBV5-6 and TRBJ2-5; TRBD2 is a possible D gene (6 bases). CDR1 SGHDT and CDR2 YYEEEE come from the germline V gene. The CDR3 has 14 residues. Trimming cost V 0 bases and J 5 bases, with 11 bases left between them. CDR3 coding DNA: TGTGCCAGCAGCTTGGCCGGCGGAGGGGAGACCCAGTACTTC. It translates to CASSLAGGGETQYF.

This chain joins TRBV27 and TRBJ2-1, with 7 bases fitting TRBD1. V shed 4 bases, J shed 4 bases, and the junction held 7 bases outside the gene matches. This CDR3 has 15 amino acids. CDR1 is MNHEY and CDR2 is SMNVEV in the germline V gene (reference sequence). The CDR3 protein is CASSSESTGYNEQFF. CDR3 in DNA: TGTGCCAGCAGTTCCGAATCGACAGGGTACAATGAGCAGTTCTTC.

This clone was detected a few times. The chain is built from TRBV14 and TRBJ2-7; D is uncertain. The CDR3 is made up of 13 amino acids. Germline V lookup: CDR1 SGHDN, CDR2 FVKESK. Trimming removed 4 bases at V and 6 bases at J, with 13 bases between. The CDR3 DNA follows: TGTGCCAGCAGCCCCTTCATCGGAGTCGAGCAGTACTTC. This encodes CASSPFIGVEQYF.

This clone came up a few times. The V call is TRBV4-3, the J call TRBJ2-3; 7 positions match TRBD2. The V and J ends lost 1 base and 4 bases, in that order; junction bases with no gene match: 14. Germline CDR1 is LGHNA and CDR2 is YSLEER. The CDR3 has 18 residues. This CDR3 reads CASSQVSNLAVGADTQYF. CDR3 nucleotide sequence: TGCGCCAGCAGCCAAGTCTCGAACCTAGCGGTAGGCGCAGATACGCAGTATTTT.

This sequence joins TRBV28 and TRBJ1-5; 10 bases agree with TRBD1. CDR3 size: 15 residues. Germline CDR1 and CDR2: MDHEN and SYDVKM. V shed 5 bases and J 7 bases; nucleotides not matched to a gene: 8. The CDR3 reads CASSPPGTGDQPQHF. The CDR3, as DNA: TGTGCCAGCAGTCCCCCCGGGACAGGGGACCAGCCCCAGCATTTT. Full variable domain (remainder filled in from reference TRBV28 and TRBJ1-5): DVKVTQSSRYLVKRTGEKVFLECVQDMDHENMFWYRQDPGLGLRLIYFSYDVKMKEKGDIPEGYSVSREKKERFSLILESASTNQTSMYLCASSPPGTGDQPQHFGDGTRLSIL.

The chain uses TRBV7-2 and TRBJ2-5; the match to TRBD1 covers 7 bases. Germline CDR1 is SGHTA and CDR2 is FQGNSA. There are 17 residues in the CDR3. The trim removed 2 bases at V and 4 bases at J, leaving 13 bases unmatched. CDR3 in amino acids: CASSLQARGPPRETQYF. In DNA, the CDR3 is TGTGCCAGCAGCTTACAGGCGAGGGGGCCTCCTCGAGAGACCCAGTACTTC.

The gene calls are TRBV5-1 and TRBJ2-5, with 7 bases identical to TRBD2. CDR3 length: 15 residues. V was pared by 6 bases and J by 4 bases, with 12 bases of the junction left unmatched. Germline V lookup: CDR1 SGHRS, CDR2 YFSETQ. CDR3 sequence reads: CASKIQAGIGETQYF. For the CDR3, the DNA is TGCGCCAGCAAAATTCAAGCGGGGATAGGAGAGACCCAGTACTTC.